This is a list of T cell receptor beta chains from one sample in a study of T cell responses to AZD1222 COVID-19 vaccine. Sequencing was performed with immunoSEQ multiplex PCR; in TCRdb, only in-frame clones are kept and a portion is missing. The table records some 180,000 clones, 80% to 95% of them present only once. This specimen was peripheral blood, taken on day 0 of AZD1222 vaccination. The receptors shown here come from an adult in good health. Each CDR3 is given with its conserved first and last residue. D genes are given only for firm matches. The listing skips clone size in some rows; elsewhere it reads once, few, many or a size class.

j_call	d_call	v_call	clone_size	cdr3_aa	cdr3_nt
TRBJ1-1	.	TRBV6-6	.	CASSPWGRAGELTEAFF	TGTGCCAGCAGTCCCTGGGGCAGGGCGGGGGAATTAACTGAAGCTTTCTTT
TRBJ2-5	TRBD1	TRBV4-2	.	CASSQGSGTGIFETQYF	TGTGCCAGCAGCCAAGGGTCCGGGACAGGGATATTTGAGACCCAGTACTTC
TRBJ1-2	.	TRBV5-1	once	CASSLRDHYGYTF	TGCGCCAGCAGCTTGCGAGACCACTATGGCTACACCTTC
TRBJ1-5	.	TRBV10-1	.	CASSGDGNQPQHF	TGCGCCAGCAGTGGGGACGGGAATCAGCCCCAGCATTTT
TRBJ1-1	TRBD1	TRBV18	.	CASSPLQGASTEAFF	TGTGCCAGCTCACCTTTACAGGGGGCGTCTACTGAAGCTTTCTTT
TRBJ1-2	.	TRBV4-3	.	CASSQDRGGLRGYTF	TGCGCCAGCAGCCAAGATCGTGGGGGATTGCGAGGCTACACCTTC
TRBJ2-7	.	TRBV4-1	.	CASSQDTSYEQYF	TGCGCCAGCAGCCAAGACACATCCTACGAGCAGTACTTC
TRBJ1-2	.	TRBV11-2	.	CASSTRALTDGYTF	TGTGCCAGCAGCACGCGGGCCCTGACAGATGGCTACACCTTC
TRBJ2-7	.	TRBV11-3	.	CASSLSGGSTYEQYF	TGTGCCAGCAGCTTATCGGGGGGCTCTACCTACGAGCAGTACTTC
TRBJ1-4	TRBD1	TRBV7-9	.	CASSLAGQGRANEKLFF	TGTGCCAGCAGCTTAGCGGGACAGGGACGGGCTAATGAAAAACTGTTTTTT
TRBJ2-7	TRBD2	TRBV20-1	once	CSASPPTSVASEQYF	TGCAGTGCTAGTCCCCCGACTAGCGTAGCGAGCGAGCAGTACTTC
TRBJ2-3	.	TRBV5-1	.	CASSLALFPDTQYF	TGCGCCAGCAGCTTGGCCCTTTTCCCAGATACGCAGTATTTT
TRBJ2-1	TRBD2	TRBV9	.	CASSVVGAGDNEQFF	TGTGCCAGCAGCGTAGTCGGAGCGGGAGATAACGAGCAGTTCTTC
TRBJ2-3	.	TRBV11-3	.	CASSLGPDTQYF	TGTGCCAGCAGCTTAGGCCCAGATACGCAGTATTTT
TRBJ1-2	.	TRBV2	.	CARNSGGYTF	TGTGCCAGAAACTCGGGGGGCTACACCTTC
TRBJ1-1	.	TRBV5-1	.	CASSSWGGLNTEAFF	TGCGCCAGCAGCTCCTGGGGGGGCCTGAACACTGAAGCTTTCTTT
TRBJ2-7	TRBD1	TRBV5-4	.	CASSFGRTGVPYEQYF	TGTGCCAGCAGCTTTGGACGAACAGGGGTTCCGTACGAGCAGTACTTC
TRBJ1-2	TRBD1	TRBV7-2	.	CASSRDRGYGYTF	TGTGCCAGCAGCCGGGACAGGGGCTATGGCTACACCTTC
TRBJ1-1	.	TRBV11-2	.	CASSLAGARGTEAFF	TGTGCCAGCAGCTTAGCAGGGGCAAGAGGCACTGAAGCTTTCTTT
TRBJ1-1	TRBD1	TRBV5-1	.	CASSLTTMGQGNTEAFF	TGCGCCAGCAGCTTGACCACTATGGGACAGGGGAACACTGAAGCTTTCTTT
TRBJ2-1	TRBD1	TRBV18	.	CASSPQGQGNEQFF	TGTGCCAGCTCACCCCAAGGACAGGGGAATGAGCAGTTCTTC
TRBJ2-7	TRBD1	TRBV5-6	.	CASSDAGQGSYEQYF	TGTGCCAGCAGCGACGCGGGACAGGGGTCGTACGAGCAGTACTTC
TRBJ2-7	TRBD1	TRBV10-3	.	CAISESKGQGYEQYF	TGTGCCATCAGTGAGTCAAAGGGACAGGGATACGAGCAGTACTTC
TRBJ2-7	TRBD1	TRBV2	.	CATSRRLGTVPYEQYF	TGTGCCACCTCCCGGAGGCTTGGGACAGTTCCCTACGAGCAGTACTTC
TRBJ2-1	.	TRBV4-3	.	CASSQDSFRVYNEQFF	TGCGCCAGCAGCCAAGATAGTTTTAGAGTATACAATGAGCAGTTCTTC
TRBJ1-2	.	TRBV27	.	CASSPGGYASSGYGYTF	TGTGCCAGCAGTCCCGGAGGATACGCCTCCTCGGGCTATGGCTACACCTTC
TRBJ2-3	.	TRBV5-1	.	CASSLGQSTDTQYF	TGCGCCAGCAGCTTGGGGCAAAGCACAGATACGCAGTATTTT
TRBJ1-1	TRBD1	TRBV19	.	CASSSPGGSTEAFF	TGTGCCAGTAGTTCCCCAGGGGGAAGCACTGAAGCTTTCTTT
TRBJ1-1	.	TRBV27	.	CASSFSRPSYTEAFF	TGTGCCAGCAGTTTTTCCCGGCCATCATACACTGAAGCTTTCTTT
TRBJ2-7	TRBD2	TRBV4-2	.	CASSQDAGLAGGPPREQYF	TGTGCCAGCAGCCAAGATGCAGGACTGGCGGGGGGGCCCCCTAGGGAGCAGTACTTC
TRBJ1-2	.	TRBV7-9	once	CASSLYDWNYGYTF	TGTGCCAGCAGCTTGTACGACTGGAACTATGGCTACACCTTC
TRBJ1-1	TRBD1	TRBV19	.	CASRWGQGTREAFF	TGTGCCAGTAGATGGGGACAGGGGACCAGGGAAGCTTTCTTT
TRBJ2-7	TRBD1	TRBV5-1	.	CASSLDLRDRTYEQYF	TGCGCCAGCAGCTTGGACCTCCGGGACAGAACCTACGAGCAGTACTTC
TRBJ1-3	TRBD1	TRBV5-1	few	CASSLRDSGPGNTIYF	TGCGCCAGCAGCCTACGGGACAGCGGACCTGGAAACACCATATATTTT
TRBJ1-1	TRBD1	TRBV19	.	CASRDRGKKTNTEAFF	TGTGCCAGTAGAGACAGGGGGAAAAAGACGAACACTGAAGCTTTCTTT
TRBJ2-2	.	TRBV2	.	CASSLGDAGELFF	TGTGCCAGCAGCCTCGGGGACGCCGGGGAGCTGTTTTTT
TRBJ2-1	.	TRBV9	.	CASSVGLGLPQFF	TGTGCCAGCAGCGTAGGTTTGGGTCTTCCGCAGTTCTTC
TRBJ1-2	TRBD1	TRBV3-1/TRBV3-2	.	CASSWGQNYGYTF	TGTGCCAGCAGCTGGGGACAGAACTATGGCTACACCTTC
TRBJ2-7	.	TRBV27	.	CASSLTAGPYEQYF	TGTGCCAGCAGTTTAACCGCAGGACCCTACGAGCAGTACTTC
TRBJ2-7	TRBD1	TRBV11-1	.	CASSVGTGGWEQYF	TGTGCCAGCAGCGTAGGGACAGGGGGCTGGGAGCAGTACTTC
TRBJ2-1	.	TRBV4-3	.	CASSQRGISYNEQFF	TGCGCCAGCAGCCAAAGGGGGATCTCCTACAATGAGCAGTTCTTC
TRBJ1-5	.	TRBV7-9	.	CASSSDWNQPQHF	TGTGCCAGCAGCTCCGACTGGAATCAGCCCCAGCATTTT
TRBJ2-1	.	TRBV7-2	.	CATSGGGAHGSYNEQFF	TGTGCCACCTCAGGGGGAGGGGCCCACGGCTCCTACAATGAGCAGTTCTTC
TRBJ2-6	.	TRBV30	.	CAWSVLGGPSSGANVLTF	TGTGCCTGGAGTGTACTGGGGGGCCCCTCATCTGGGGCCAACGTCCTGACTTTC
TRBJ2-5	TRBD1	TRBV6-5	.	CASRSDRGRETQYF	TGTGCCAGCAGGTCTGACAGGGGACGGGAGACCCAGTACTTC
TRBJ1-2	.	TRBV19	.	CASTSGPSYTF	TGTGCCAGCACCTCCGGGCCATCCTACACCTTC
TRBJ1-6	TRBD1	TRBV2	.	CASSDWQGASPLHF	TGTGCCAGCAGTGATTGGCAGGGGGCATCACCCCTCCACTTT
TRBJ1-5	TRBD1	TRBV2	once	CASSRDRASNQPQHF	TGTGCCAGCAGTCGGGACAGGGCTAGCAATCAGCCCCAGCATTTT
TRBJ1-5	.	TRBV7-8	.	CASSPLDGVQPQHF	TGTGCCAGCAGCCCCCTGGATGGTGTTCAGCCCCAGCATTTT
TRBJ2-3	TRBD2	TRBV10-3	.	CAISSIAGVGKDTQYF	TGTGCCATCAGTTCCATAGCGGGGGTGGGGAAGGATACGCAGTATTTT
TRBJ2-6	.	TRBV6-1	.	CASSGPDTAGGSGANVLTF	TGTGCCAGCAGTGGCCCCGACACCGCAGGCGGCTCTGGGGCCAACGTCCTGACTTTC
TRBJ2-2	.	TRBV7-2	.	CASSSKTVLTGELFF	TGTGCCAGCAGCTCTAAGACAGTACTCACCGGGGAGCTGTTTTTT
TRBJ2-7	.	TRBV5-1	once	CASSLDNYEQYF	TGCGCCAGCAGCCTCGACAACTACGAGCAGTACTTC
TRBJ2-1	.	TRBV19	.	CASSIRPPDRNEQFF	TGTGCCAGTAGTATCAGGCCACCAGACAGGAATGAGCAGTTCTTC